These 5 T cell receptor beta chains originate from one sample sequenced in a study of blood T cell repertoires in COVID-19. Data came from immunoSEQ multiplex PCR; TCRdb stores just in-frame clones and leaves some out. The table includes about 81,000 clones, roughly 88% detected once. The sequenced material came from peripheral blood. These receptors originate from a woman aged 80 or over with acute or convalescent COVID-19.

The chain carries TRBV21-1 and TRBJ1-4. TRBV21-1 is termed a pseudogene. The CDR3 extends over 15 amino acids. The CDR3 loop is CASRQSRATNEKLFF. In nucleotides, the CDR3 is TGTGCCAGCAGACAAAGTCGGGCAACTAATGAAAAACTGTTTTTT.

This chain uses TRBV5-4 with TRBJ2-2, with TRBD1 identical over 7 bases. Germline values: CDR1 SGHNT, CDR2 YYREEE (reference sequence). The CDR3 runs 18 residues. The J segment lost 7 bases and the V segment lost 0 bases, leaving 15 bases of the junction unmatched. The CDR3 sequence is CASSLAGVRGRGSGELFF. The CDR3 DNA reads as TGTGCCAGCAGCTTGGCCGGAGTAAGAGGCAGGGGGAGCGGGGAGCTGTTTTTT.

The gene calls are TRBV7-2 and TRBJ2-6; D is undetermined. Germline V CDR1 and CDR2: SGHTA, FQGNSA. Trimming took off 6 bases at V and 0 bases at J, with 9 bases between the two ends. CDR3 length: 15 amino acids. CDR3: CASRYSVSGANVLTF. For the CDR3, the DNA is TGTGCCAGCAGATACTCGGTCTCTGGGGCCAACGTCCTGACTTTC.

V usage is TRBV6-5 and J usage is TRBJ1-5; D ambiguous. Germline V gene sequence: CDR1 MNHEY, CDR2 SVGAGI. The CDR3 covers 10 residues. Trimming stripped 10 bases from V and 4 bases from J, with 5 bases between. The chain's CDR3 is CATQNQPQHF. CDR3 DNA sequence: TGTGCCACCCAAAATCAGCCCCAGCATTTT.

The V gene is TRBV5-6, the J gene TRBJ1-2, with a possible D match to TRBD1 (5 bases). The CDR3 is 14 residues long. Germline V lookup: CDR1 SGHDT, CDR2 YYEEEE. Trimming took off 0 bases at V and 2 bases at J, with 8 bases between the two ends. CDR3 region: CASSLVNRNYGYTF. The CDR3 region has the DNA TGTGCCAGCAGCTTGGTAAACAGGAACTATGGCTACACCTTC.